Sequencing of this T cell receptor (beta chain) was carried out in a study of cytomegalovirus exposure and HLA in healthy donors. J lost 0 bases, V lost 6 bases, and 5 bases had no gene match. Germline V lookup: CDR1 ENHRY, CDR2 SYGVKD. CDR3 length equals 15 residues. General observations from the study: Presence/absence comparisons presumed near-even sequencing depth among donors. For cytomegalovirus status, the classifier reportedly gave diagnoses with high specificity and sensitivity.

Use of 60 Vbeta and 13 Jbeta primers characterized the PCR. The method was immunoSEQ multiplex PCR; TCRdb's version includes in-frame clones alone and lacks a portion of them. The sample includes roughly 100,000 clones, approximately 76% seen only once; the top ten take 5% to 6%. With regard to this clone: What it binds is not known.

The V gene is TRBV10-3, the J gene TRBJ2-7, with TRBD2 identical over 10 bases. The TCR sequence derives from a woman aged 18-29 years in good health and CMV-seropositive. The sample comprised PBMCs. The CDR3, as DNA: TGTGCCATCAGGGTTGGGACTAGCGACTCCTACGAGCAGTACTTC. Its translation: CAIRVGTSDSYEQYF.